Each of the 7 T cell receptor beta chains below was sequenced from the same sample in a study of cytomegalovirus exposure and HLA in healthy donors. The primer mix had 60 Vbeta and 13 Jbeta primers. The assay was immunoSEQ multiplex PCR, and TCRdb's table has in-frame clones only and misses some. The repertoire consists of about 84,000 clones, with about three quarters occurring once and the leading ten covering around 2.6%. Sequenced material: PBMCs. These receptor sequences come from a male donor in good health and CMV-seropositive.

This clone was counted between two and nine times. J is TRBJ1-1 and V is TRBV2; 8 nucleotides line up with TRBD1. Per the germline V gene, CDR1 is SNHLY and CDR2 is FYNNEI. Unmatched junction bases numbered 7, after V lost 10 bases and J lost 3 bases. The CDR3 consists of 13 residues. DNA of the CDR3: TGTGCCACTACACAGGGGGAGGACACTGAAGCTTTCTTT. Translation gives CATTQGEDTEAFF.

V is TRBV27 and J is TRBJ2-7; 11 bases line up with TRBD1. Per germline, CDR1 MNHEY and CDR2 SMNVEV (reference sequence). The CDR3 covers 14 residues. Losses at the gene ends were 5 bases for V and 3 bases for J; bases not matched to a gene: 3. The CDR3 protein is CASSGGTGGYEQYF. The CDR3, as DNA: TGTGCCAGCAGTGGGGGGACAGGGGGCTACGAGCAGTACTTC.

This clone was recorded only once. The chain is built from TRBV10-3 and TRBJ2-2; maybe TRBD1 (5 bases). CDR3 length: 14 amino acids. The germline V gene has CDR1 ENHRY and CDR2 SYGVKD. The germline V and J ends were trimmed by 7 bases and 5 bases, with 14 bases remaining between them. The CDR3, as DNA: TGTGCCATCAAAGGGGCCGTTGGAACCGGGGAGCTGTTTTTT. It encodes CAIKGAVGTGELFF.

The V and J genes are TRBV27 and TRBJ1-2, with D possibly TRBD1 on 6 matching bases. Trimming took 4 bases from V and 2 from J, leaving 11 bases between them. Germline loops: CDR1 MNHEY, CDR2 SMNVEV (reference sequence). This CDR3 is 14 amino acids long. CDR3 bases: TGTGCCAGCAGTTCCCGGGACAACAACTATGGCTACACCTTC. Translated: CASSSRDNNYGYTF.

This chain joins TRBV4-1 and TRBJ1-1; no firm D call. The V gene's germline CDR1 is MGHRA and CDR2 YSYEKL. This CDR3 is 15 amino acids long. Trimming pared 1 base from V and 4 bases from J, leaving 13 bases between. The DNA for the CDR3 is TGCGCCAGCAGCCAAGGGTGGGTGGGAGGCACTGAAGCTTTCTTT. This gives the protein CASSQGWVGGTEAFF.

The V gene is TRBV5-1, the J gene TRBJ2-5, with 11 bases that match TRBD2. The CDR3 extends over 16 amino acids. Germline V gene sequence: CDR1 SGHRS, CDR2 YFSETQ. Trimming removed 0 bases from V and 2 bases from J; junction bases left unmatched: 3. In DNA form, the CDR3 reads TGCGCCAGCAGCTTGGCTGTAGCGGGAGGGCAAGAGACCCAGTACTTC. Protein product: CASSLAVAGGQETQYF.

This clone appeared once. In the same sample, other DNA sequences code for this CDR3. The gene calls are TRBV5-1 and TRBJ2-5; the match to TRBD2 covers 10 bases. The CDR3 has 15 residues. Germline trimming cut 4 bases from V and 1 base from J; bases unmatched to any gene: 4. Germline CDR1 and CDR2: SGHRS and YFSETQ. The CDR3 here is CASSGGLAAQETQYF. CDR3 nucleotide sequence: TGCGCCAGCAGCGGCGGACTAGCGGCCCAAGAGACCCAGTACTTC.